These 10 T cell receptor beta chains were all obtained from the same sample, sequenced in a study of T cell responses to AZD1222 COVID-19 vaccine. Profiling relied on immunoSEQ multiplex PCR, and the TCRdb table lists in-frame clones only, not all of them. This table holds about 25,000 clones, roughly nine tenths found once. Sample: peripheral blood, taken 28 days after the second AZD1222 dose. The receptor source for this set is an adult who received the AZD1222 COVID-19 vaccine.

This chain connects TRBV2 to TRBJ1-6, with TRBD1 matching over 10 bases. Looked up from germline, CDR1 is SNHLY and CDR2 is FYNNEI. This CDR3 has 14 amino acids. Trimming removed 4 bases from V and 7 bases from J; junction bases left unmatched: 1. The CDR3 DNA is TGTGCCAGCAGTGGGGACAGGGGAAATTCACCCCTCCACTTT. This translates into CASSGDRGNSPLHF.

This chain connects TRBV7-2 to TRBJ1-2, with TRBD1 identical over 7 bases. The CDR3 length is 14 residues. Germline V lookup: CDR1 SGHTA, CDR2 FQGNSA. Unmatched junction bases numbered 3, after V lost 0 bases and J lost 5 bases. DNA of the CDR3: TGTGCCAGCAGCTTAGCCGGGACAGCTTATGGCTACACCTTC. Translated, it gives CASSLAGTAYGYTF.

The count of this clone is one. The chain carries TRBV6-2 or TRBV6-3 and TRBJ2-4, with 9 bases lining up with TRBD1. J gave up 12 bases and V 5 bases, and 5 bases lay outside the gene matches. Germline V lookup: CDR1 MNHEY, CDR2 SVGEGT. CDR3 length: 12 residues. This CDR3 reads CASSNGQGNQYF. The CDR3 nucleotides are TGTGCCAGCAGTAACGGACAGGGGAATCAGTACTTC.

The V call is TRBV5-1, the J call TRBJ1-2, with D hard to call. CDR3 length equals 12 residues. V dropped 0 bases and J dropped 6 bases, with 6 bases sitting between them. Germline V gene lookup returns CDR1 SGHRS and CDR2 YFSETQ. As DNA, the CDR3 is TGCGCCAGCAGCTTGGTAGGAAATGGCTACACCTTC. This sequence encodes CASSLVGNGYTF.

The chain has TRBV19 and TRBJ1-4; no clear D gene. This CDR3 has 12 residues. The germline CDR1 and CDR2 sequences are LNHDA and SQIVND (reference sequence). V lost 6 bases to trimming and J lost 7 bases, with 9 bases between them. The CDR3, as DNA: TGTGCCAGTAGGGACTTGAGTGAAAAACTGTTTTTT. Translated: CASRDLSEKLFF.

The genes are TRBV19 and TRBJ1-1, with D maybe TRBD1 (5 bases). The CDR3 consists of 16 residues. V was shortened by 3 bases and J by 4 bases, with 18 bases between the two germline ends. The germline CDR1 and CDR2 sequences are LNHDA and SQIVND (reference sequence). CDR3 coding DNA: TGTGCCAGTAGTATTCCTCCTTCGGGACGTGGCACTGAAGCTTTCTTT. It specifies CASSIPPSGRGTEAFF.

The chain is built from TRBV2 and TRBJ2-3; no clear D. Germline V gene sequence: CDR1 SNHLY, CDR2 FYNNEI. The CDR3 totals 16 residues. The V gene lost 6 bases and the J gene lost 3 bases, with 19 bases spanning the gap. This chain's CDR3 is CASSAQWGDGTDTQYF. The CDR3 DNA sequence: TGTGCCAGCAGCGCACAGTGGGGTGATGGGACAGATACGCAGTATTTT.

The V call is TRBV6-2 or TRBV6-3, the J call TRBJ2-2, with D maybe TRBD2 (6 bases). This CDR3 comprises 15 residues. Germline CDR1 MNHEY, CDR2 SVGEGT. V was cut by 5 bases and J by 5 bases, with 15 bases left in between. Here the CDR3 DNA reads TGTGCCAGCAGTCCGACTAGTGGGGGAACCGGGGAGCTGTTTTTT. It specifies CASSPTSGGTGELFF.

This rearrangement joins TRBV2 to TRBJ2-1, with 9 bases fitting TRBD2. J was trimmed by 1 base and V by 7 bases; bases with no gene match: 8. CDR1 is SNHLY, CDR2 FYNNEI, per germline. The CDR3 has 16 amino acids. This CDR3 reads CASKLAGRGSYNEQFF. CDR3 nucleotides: TGTGCCAGCAAGCTAGCGGGACGGGGTTCCTACAATGAGCAGTTCTTC.

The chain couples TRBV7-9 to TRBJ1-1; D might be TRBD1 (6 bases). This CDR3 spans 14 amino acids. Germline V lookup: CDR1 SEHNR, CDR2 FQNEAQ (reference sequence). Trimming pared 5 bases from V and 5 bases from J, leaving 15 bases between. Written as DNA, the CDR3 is TGTGCCAGCAGCATCCAGGGGTGGGGGACTGAAGCTTTCTTT. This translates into CASSIQGWGTEAFF.